The 22 T cell receptor beta chains below were found in one sample sequenced in a study of spatial heterogeneity in lung cancer. As to time point: sample taken at primary tumor resection. Antigens of these TCRs are unknown. TCRdb passed the 5' RACE reads through MiXCR, listing each CDR3 protein once. The table has around 7,000 distinct CDR3 sequences, more than 13% seen once. Whole-study findings and limits: Expanded alpha and beta TCR counts within tumors tracked tumor mutation counts.

The sample consisted of lung tumor tissue, taken at surgery. The receptor set was obtained from a female donor with early-stage non-small cell lung cancer.

This clonotype has ten or more counts. The library was built for alpha chains, so this beta chain is an off-target read and its size means little. This chain uses TRBV28 with TRBJ2-4; D is unresolved. The CDR3 is 16 residues long. Germline assignment: CDR1 MDHEN and CDR2 SYDVKM. V was cut by 2 bases and J by 1 base, with 12 bases left in between. The CDR3 is CASSLGQWMAKNIQYF. DNA of the CDR3: TGTGCCAGCAGTTTAGGGCAGTGGATGGCCAAAAACATTCAGTACTTC.

This clonotype rates as medium-sized. A library prepared for alpha chains yielded this beta chain as an off-target read; its size is of little meaning. The CDR3 loop is CASSKDTGGSPLHF. The CDR3 nucleotides read TGTGCCAGCAGCAAAGACACAGGGGGTTCACCCCTCCACTTT. The chain is built from TRBV7-8 and TRBJ1-6, with 8 bases matching TRBD1. V dropped 5 bases and J dropped 9; count of bases not matched to a gene: 6. The CDR3 length is 14 residues. Germline CDR1 reads SGHVS; CDR2 reads FQNEAQ.

In its sample, this clonotype was seen a few times. This beta chain appears as a stray read in a library generated for alpha chains; its size is not informative. The rearrangement links TRBV28 to TRBJ1-5, with 8 nucleotides matching TRBD1. Germline V gene data show CDR1 as MDHEN and CDR2 as SYDVKM. The length of the CDR3 is 16 residues. V gave up 6 bases and J gave up 4 bases; unmatched junction bases: 11. CDR3 region: CASSLTGGFTNQPQHF. The CDR3 DNA sequence: TGTGCCAGCAGCCTCACAGGGGGGTTTACGAATCAGCCCCAGCATTTT. Together with reference TRBV28 and TRBJ1-5, the CDR3 gives the full variable domain: DVKVTQSSRYLVKRTGEKVFLECVQDMDHENMFWYRQDPGLGLRLIYFSYDVKMKEKGDIPEGYSVSREKKERFSLILESASTNQTSMYLCASSLTGGFTNQPQHFGDGTRLSIL.

This clonotype was counted ten times or more. This beta chain came through as a stray read in a library set up for alpha chains, and its size says little. The gene calls are TRBV7-3 and TRBJ1-2; 12 bases match TRBD1. The germline V gene has CDR1 SGHTA and CDR2 FQGTGA. After removal of 5 bases from V and 1 base from J, the junction contained 8 bases not matched to a gene. The CDR3 runs 17 residues. The CDR3 region is CASSPGTGGESNYGYTF. As DNA, the CDR3 is TGTGCCAGCAGCCCTGGGACAGGGGGCGAGAGTAACTATGGCTACACCTTC.

This clonotype occurred many times. With the library built for alpha chains, this beta chain is off target and its frequency is not meaningful. V and J are TRBV4-1 and TRBJ2-7; D might be TRBD2 (5 bases). This CDR3 contains 13 residues. CDR1 MGHRA and CDR2 YSYEKL come from the germline V gene. V lost 1 base and J lost 5, with 9 bases in between. CDR3 region: CASSQATGNEQYF. DNA for the CDR3: TGCGCCAGCAGCCAAGCTACGGGGAACGAGCAGTACTTC.

This clonotype was recorded only once. A library prepared for alpha chains yielded this beta chain as an off-target read; its size is of little meaning. CDR3 in DNA: TGTGCCAGCAGCTTTTCAGGGGATTTAGCCAAAAACATTCAGTACTTC. Translated: CASSFSGDLAKNIQYF. The V and J genes are TRBV13 and TRBJ2-4, with D possibly being TRBD1 (6 bases). The CDR3 runs to 16 residues. Germline V gives CDR1 PRHDT, CDR2 FYEKMQ (reference sequence). The V end was cut by 3 bases, the J end by 0 bases, with 12 bases between.

Sample share makes this clonotype medium-sized. Found in a library prepared for alpha chains, this beta chain is an off-target read, and its abundance has little meaning. The rearrangement links TRBV20-1 to TRBJ2-5, with 7 bases lining up with TRBD1. Germline CDR1 reads DFQATT; CDR2 reads SNEGSKA (reference sequence). V gave up 6 bases and J gave up 4 bases; unmatched junction bases: 5. The CDR3 consists of 12 residues. The CDR3 protein is CSAWYRGETQYF. For the CDR3, the DNA is TGCAGTGCCTGGTACAGGGGAGAGACCCAGTACTTC.

This clonotype is classed as medium-sized. The library was built for alpha chains, so this beta chain is an off-target read and its size means little. J is TRBJ1-2 and V is TRBV29-1; D might be TRBD1 (6 bases). V dropped 3 bases and J dropped 6 bases, with 14 bases sitting between them. Germline CDR1 and CDR2: SQVTM and ANQGSEA. The CDR3 totals 13 residues. CDR3 DNA: TGCAGCGTTGATGGCAGGGGAAATGATGGCTACACCTTC. As protein: CSVDGRGNDGYTF.

This clonotype was seen ten or more times. A library prepared for alpha chains yielded this beta chain as an off-target read; its size is of little meaning. The gene calls are TRBV5-1 and TRBJ1-2, with D maybe TRBD1 (6 bases). This CDR3 is built from 14 residues. Germline assignment: CDR1 SGHRS and CDR2 YFSETQ. V dropped 4 bases and J dropped 6 bases, with 16 bases sitting between them. The CDR3 here is CASSREGVMNGYTF. CDR3 DNA sequence: TGCGCCAGCAGCCGGGAGGGGGTTATGAATGGCTACACCTTC. The variable domain in full, completed from reference TRBV5-1 and TRBJ1-2, reads KAGVTQTPRYLIKTRGQQVTLSCSPISGHRSVSWYQQTPGQGLQFLFEYFSETQRNKGNFPGRFSGRQFSNSRSEMNVSTLELGDSALYLCASSREGVMNGYTFGSGTRLTVV.

By sample fraction, this clonotype is medium-sized. The library was prepared for alpha chains; this beta chain is a stray read, so its frequency means little. CDR3 sequence reads: CASSPRGSSYNEQFF. The CDR3 DNA reads TGTGCCAGCAGCCCCCGTGGGAGCTCCTACAATGAGCAGTTCTTC. The chain combines TRBV11-2 with TRBJ2-1, with D perhaps TRBD2 (5 bases). The germline gives CDR1 SGHAT, CDR2 FQNNGV. The CDR3 spans 15 residues. Deletions cut 5 bases from V and 0 bases from J, with 11 bases between.

This clonotype is judged medium-sized (0.01 to 0.1%). This beta chain represents an off-target read in a library built for alpha chains; its size is of limited meaning. V gene TRBV12-3 or TRBV12-4 combines with J gene TRBJ1-2, with 8 bases matching TRBD1. This CDR3 has 13 amino acids. V shed 6 bases, J shed 6 bases, and the junction held 6 bases outside the gene matches. CDR3 sequence reads: CASSLGTGDGYTF. CDR3 DNA: TGTGCCAGCAGCCTGGGGACAGGCGATGGCTACACCTTC.

This clonotype was detected many times. This beta chain is an unintended read in a library built for alpha chains; its size means little. V and J are TRBV7-6 and TRBJ2-5; D gene unclear. The CDR3 is 15 amino acids. Deletions cut 1 base from V and 4 bases from J, with 13 bases between. Germline assignment: CDR1 SGHVS and CDR2 FNYEAQ. The CDR3 region has the DNA TGTGCCAGCAGCTTAGGAGCCAGCAAAGGAGAGACCCAGTACTTC. It translates to CASSLGASKGETQYF.

There are many counts of this clonotype. Since it is a stray read in a library aimed at alpha chains, this beta chain has a size that is not meaningful. V gene TRBV20-1 combines with J gene TRBJ1-1, with D unclear. This CDR3 is 12 amino acids long. Per the germline V gene, CDR1 is DFQATT and CDR2 is SNEGSKA (reference sequence). V lost 3 bases, J lost 1 base, and 6 bases lay in between. CDR3 nucleotides: TGCAGTGCTAGGGAGGGGAACACTGAAGCTTTCTTT. It is translated as CSAREGNTEAFF.

This clonotype was counted many times. This beta chain lies outside the target of a library built for alpha chains; its clone size means little. The chain recombines TRBV7-9 with TRBJ1-4; D not certain. Trimming shortened V by 3 bases and J by 0 bases, and 8 bases separated the two germline ends. The CDR3 spans 15 residues. Looked up from germline, CDR1 is SEHNR and CDR2 is FQNEAQ (reference sequence). The CDR3 protein is CASSLGDPTNEKLFF. In DNA, the CDR3 is TGTGCCAGCAGCTTGGGCGATCCAACTAATGAAAAACTGTTTTTT. Using reference TRBV7-9 and TRBJ1-4 for the parts outside the CDR3, the full variable domain is DTGVSQNPRHKITKRGQNVTFRCDPISEHNRLYWYRQTLGQGPEFLTYFQNEAQLEKSRLLSDRFSAERPKGSFSTLEIQRTEQGDSAMYLCASSLGDPTNEKLFFGSGTQLSVL.

At least ten counts were recorded for this clonotype. This beta chain is an unintended read in a library built for alpha chains; its size means little. V usage is TRBV7-3 and J usage is TRBJ2-1, with D perhaps TRBD2 (6 bases). CDR1 and CDR2 from the germline V gene are SGHTA and FQGTGA. This CDR3 has 15 residues. With 6 bases removed from V and 1 base from J, the gap between germline ends came to 13 bases. The CDR3 loop is CASSPMSGSYNEQFF. The CDR3 bases are TGTGCCAGCAGTCCCATGAGCGGGTCCTACAATGAGCAGTTCTTC.

This clonotype was counted at least ten times. With the library built for alpha chains, this beta chain is off target and its frequency is not meaningful. The rearrangement links TRBV7-3 to TRBJ2-3; no firm D call. There are 12 residues in the CDR3. CDR1 is SGHTA, CDR2 FQGTGA, per germline. The germline V and J ends were trimmed by 5 bases and 2 bases, with 5 bases remaining between them. Here the CDR3 reads CASSPNTDTQYF. Written as DNA, the CDR3 is TGTGCCAGCAGCCCAAACACAGATACGCAGTATTTT. Together with reference TRBV7-3 and TRBJ2-3, the CDR3 gives the full variable domain: GAGVSQTPSNKVTEKGKYVELRCDPISGHTALYWYRQSLGQGPEFLIYFQGTGAADDSGLPNDRFFAVRPEGSVSTLKIQRTERGDSAVYLCASSPNTDTQYFGPGTRLTVL.

This clonotype was found many times. This beta chain appears as a stray read in a library generated for alpha chains; its size is not informative. The gene calls are TRBV6-5 and TRBJ2-5; D is unclear. The V end lost 0 bases, the J end lost 5 bases, and 4 bases lay between the germline ends. CDR3 length equals 12 residues. Germline-derived CDR1 and CDR2 are MNHEY and SVGAGI. The CDR3 DNA reads as TGTGCCAGCAGTTACTCGAGGGAGACCCAGTACTTC. This gives the protein CASSYSRETQYF.

Within the sample, this clonotype is medium-sized (0.01 to 0.1%). In a library made to pick up alpha chains, this beta chain is a stray read with a size that means little. The chain carries TRBV7-8 and TRBJ2-5; D unclear. V was clipped by 5 bases and J by 5 bases, with 9 bases between them. This CDR3 comprises 12 residues. CDR1 and CDR2 (germline): SGHVS, FQNEAQ. The CDR3 protein is CASSPSKETQYF. CDR3 nucleotides: TGTGCCAGCAGCCCCTCAAAGGAGACCCAGTACTTC.

By sample fraction, this clonotype is large. Since the library was made to target alpha chains, this beta chain is a stray read and its abundance is not meaningful. V is TRBV24-1 and J is TRBJ2-1; D gene uncertain. This CDR3 is 11 amino acids long. V lost 1 base to trimming and J lost 9 bases, with 3 bases between them. CDR1 is KGHDR and CDR2 is SFDVKD in the germline V gene. The chain's CDR3 is CATSDFGEQFF. The DNA of the CDR3 is TGTGCCACCAGTGATTTCGGTGAGCAGTTCTTC.

This clonotype has at least ten counts. A library prepared for alpha chains yielded this beta chain as an off-target read; its size is of little meaning. The gene calls are TRBV5-1 and TRBJ2-7; 9 bases map to TRBD1. Germline V gene sequence: CDR1 SGHRS, CDR2 YFSETQ. With 4 bases clipped from V and 2 bases from J, the junction kept 4 bases outside the gene matches. The CDR3 contains 14 residues. The CDR3 DNA follows: TGCGCCAGCAGCATCGGACAGGGGCCCTACGAGCAGTACTTC. This translates into CASSIGQGPYEQYF.

In its sample, this clonotype was seen many times. Since the library was made to target alpha chains, this beta chain is a stray read and its abundance is not meaningful. The chain links TRBV20-1 to TRBJ2-5, with a tentative D call TRBD1 (6 bases). The CDR3 extends over 14 amino acids. Germline V gene data show CDR1 as DFQATT and CDR2 as SNEGSKA (reference sequence). The germline V and J ends were trimmed by 5 bases and 1 base, with 14 bases remaining between them. The CDR3 spells CSALPGTFQETQYF. In DNA form, the CDR3 reads TGCAGTGCTCTTCCCGGGACATTCCAAGAGACCCAGTACTTC.

This clonotype was seen at least ten times. Within a library made for alpha chains, this beta chain is off target, and its count is uninformative. The chain has TRBV4-1 and TRBJ2-1; 15 bases align to TRBD2. The CDR3 contains 20 residues. V was pared by 0 bases and J by 10 bases, with 16 bases of the junction left unmatched. CDR1 and CDR2 from the germline V gene are MGHRA and YSYEKL. As DNA, the CDR3 is TGCGCCAGCAGCCAAGAATGGGAAGGTGTGGGGACTAGCGGGGGGCCGGAGCAGTTCTTC. Translating it yields CASSQEWEGVGTSGGPEQFF.